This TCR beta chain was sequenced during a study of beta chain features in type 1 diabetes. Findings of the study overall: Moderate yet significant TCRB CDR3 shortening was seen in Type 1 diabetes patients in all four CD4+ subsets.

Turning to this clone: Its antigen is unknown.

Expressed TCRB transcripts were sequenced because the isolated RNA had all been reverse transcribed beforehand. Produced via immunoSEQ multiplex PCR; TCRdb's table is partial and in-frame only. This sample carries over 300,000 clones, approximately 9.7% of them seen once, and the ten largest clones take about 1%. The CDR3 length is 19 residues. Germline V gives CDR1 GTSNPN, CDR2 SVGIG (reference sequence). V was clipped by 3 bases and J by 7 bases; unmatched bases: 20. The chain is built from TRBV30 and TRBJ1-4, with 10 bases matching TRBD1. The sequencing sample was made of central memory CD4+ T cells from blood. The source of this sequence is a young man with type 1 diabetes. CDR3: CAWRTRDRGGRIRAEKLFF. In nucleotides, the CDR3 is TGTGCCTGGAGGACCCGGGACAGGGGAGGGAGAATCCGCGCTGAAAAACTGTTTTTT. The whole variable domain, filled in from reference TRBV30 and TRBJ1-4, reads SQTIHQWPATLVQPVGSPLSLECTVEGTSNPNLYWYRQAAGRGLQLLFYSVGIGQISSEVPQNLSASRPQDRQFILSSKKLLLSDSGFYLCAWRTRDRGGRIRAEKLFFGSGTQLSVL.